This passage covers 18 T cell receptor beta chains from one sample sequenced in a study of blood T cell repertoires in COVID-19. Profiling relied on immunoSEQ multiplex PCR, and the TCRdb table lists in-frame clones only, not all of them. The sample includes under 250,000 clones, less than 85% of them seen just once. The sample comprised peripheral blood. The receptors come from a woman in her 70s with active or convalescent COVID-19.

The DNA of the CDR3 is TGTGCCAGCAGCTTGTGGGGTCGACTAGCGGGAGCTAACACAGATACGCAGTATTTT. As protein: CASSLWGRLAGANTDTQYF. The chain uses TRBV5-8 and TRBJ2-3; 12 bases fit TRBD2. The germline V gene has CDR1 SGHTS and CDR2 YDEGEE. There are 19 residues in the CDR3. V lost 1 base and J lost 2; bases outside the gene matches: 11.

The V call is TRBV7-6, the J call TRBJ2-7; 9 bases match TRBD2. CDR3 length: 15 residues. V was clipped by 5 bases and J by 2 bases; unmatched bases: 7. The germline V gene has CDR1 SGHVS and CDR2 FNYEAQ. CDR3 coding DNA: TGTGCCAGCAGCCCTAGCGGGACAAACACCTACGAGCAGTACTTC. Residues: CASSPSGTNTYEQYF. Supplemented by reference TRBV7-6 and TRBJ2-7, the full variable domain reads GAGVSQSPRYKVTKRGQDVALRCDPISGHVSLYWYRQALGQGPEFLTYFNYEAQQDKSGLPNDRFSAERPEGSISTLTIQRTEQRDSAMYRCASSPSGTNTYEQYFGPGTRLTVT.

The CDR3 nucleotides are TGTGCCAGTAGAACTACTAGCGGAGAGACCCAGTACTTC. This sequence encodes CASRTTSGETQYF. The chain is built from TRBV19 and TRBJ2-5; 8 nucleotides agree with TRBD2. Germline CDR1 is LNHDA and CDR2 is SQIVND (reference sequence). CDR3 length equals 13 residues. Trimming removed 6 bases from V and 4 bases from J; junction bases left unmatched: 4.

The chain recombines TRBV20-1 with TRBJ1-4, with 7 bases that match TRBD1. Germline V gene lookup returns CDR1 DFQATT and CDR2 SNEGSKA (reference sequence). CDR3 size: 11 residues. Trimming removed 5 bases from V and 12 bases from J; junction bases left unmatched: 6. The CDR3 sequence is CSAFDREELFF. CDR3 DNA sequence: TGCAGTGCTTTTGACAGGGAAGAACTGTTTTTT.

This chain uses TRBV5-4 with TRBJ1-1; D is ambiguous. Germline V gives CDR1 SGHNT, CDR2 YYREEE (reference sequence). V lost 0 bases and J lost 3, with 15 bases in between. This CDR3 has 16 residues. The CDR3 protein is CASSLEPGLRYTEAFF. In DNA form, the CDR3 reads TGTGCCAGCAGCTTGGAACCAGGTCTAAGGTACACTGAAGCTTTCTTT.

V is TRBV5-1 and J is TRBJ2-2; D is perhaps TRBD1 (5 bases). The germline V gene encodes CDR1 SGHRS and CDR2 YFSETQ. There are 15 residues in the CDR3. Trimming stripped 4 bases from V and 0 bases from J, with 10 bases between. CDR3 sequence: CASSVGATNTGELFF. The CDR3 DNA sequence: TGCGCCAGCAGCGTTGGGGCGACGAACACCGGGGAGCTGTTTTTT.

V is TRBV7-2 and J is TRBJ2-2; the D gene is possibly TRBD1 (6 bases). The CDR3 covers 14 residues. Germline lookup yields CDR1 SGHTA and CDR2 FQGNSA. Trimming removed 3 bases from V and 5 bases from J, with 10 bases in between. This chain's CDR3 is CASSFDRRTGELFF. As DNA, the CDR3 is TGTGCCAGCAGCTTTGACAGGAGGACCGGGGAGCTGTTTTTT.

The V and J genes are TRBV18 and TRBJ1-2; D is uncertain. The CDR3 has 13 residues. The V end lost 4 bases, the J end lost 8 bases, and 14 bases lay between the germline ends. In germline, CDR1 is KGHSH, CDR2 LQKENI. CDR3 nucleotides: TGTGCCAGCTCACGCGGCGCGGATGAGGGCTACACCTTC. This encodes CASSRGADEGYTF.

The rearrangement uses TRBV6-5 and TRBJ2-1, with TRBD2 identical over 7 bases. V lost 9 bases to trimming and J lost 4 bases; unmatched junction nucleotides: 6. The CDR3 has 13 amino acids. Germline CDR1 is MNHEY and CDR2 is SVGAGI. The CDR3 DNA follows: TGTGCCAGTACGGCTAGCGGATACAATGAGCAGTTCTTC. Its translation: CASTASGYNEQFF.

The chain employs TRBV5-4 and TRBJ1-1; unclear D gene. The V gene lost 0 bases and the J gene lost 4 bases, with 13 bases spanning the gap. The germline V gene encodes CDR1 SGHNT and CDR2 YYREEE (reference sequence). This CDR3 contains 15 residues. CDR3 sequence (DNA): TGTGCCAGCAGCTTGGGGTCCCGAGGTGGCACTGAAGCTTTCTTT. Protein sequence: CASSLGSRGGTEAFF.

This clone has only one observation. This chain joins TRBV7-2 and TRBJ1-5, with D unclear. Germline CDR1 is SGHTA and CDR2 is FQGNSA. There are 15 residues in the CDR3. The V end was cut by 4 bases, the J end by 2 bases, with 12 bases between. DNA of the CDR3: TGTGCCAGCAGCTCTAAATCGGTGGGCAATCAGCCCCAGCATTTT. Protein: CASSSKSVGNQPQHF.

The rearrangement uses TRBV5-1 and TRBJ2-2; D ambiguous. Trimming shortened V by 5 bases and J by 8 bases, and 13 bases separated the two germline ends. CDR1 and CDR2 (germline): SGHRS, YFSETQ. The CDR3 is 13 amino acids. CDR3 in amino acids: CASRESFVGELFF. As DNA, the CDR3 is TGCGCCAGCAGAGAGTCCTTCGTGGGGGAGCTGTTTTTT.

The rearrangement uses TRBV6-5 and TRBJ1-5, with a tentative D call TRBD1 (5 bases). CDR3 length: 15 residues. Germline CDR1 and CDR2: MNHEY and SVGAGI. The V end lost 7 bases, the J end lost 1 base, and 14 bases lay between the germline ends. CDR3: CASTGLPRSNQPQHF. The CDR3 DNA is TGTGCCAGCACGGGACTGCCTCGGAGCAATCAGCCCCAGCATTTT.

The rearrangement links TRBV28 to TRBJ1-5; the D gene is possibly TRBD1 (6 bases). V was cut by 4 bases and J by 6 bases, with 16 bases left in between. This CDR3 is 15 amino acids long. Germline loops: CDR1 MDHEN, CDR2 SYDVKM. As DNA, the CDR3 is TGTGCCAGCAGTTGGCCCGGGGGGGCAGGTCAGCCCCAGCATTTT. It codes for CASSWPGGAGQPQHF.

The chain has TRBV28 and TRBJ1-1; no definite D call. This CDR3 has 14 amino acids. Germline CDR1 MDHEN, CDR2 SYDVKM. Deletions cut 2 bases from V and 0 bases from J, with 7 bases between. The CDR3 bases are TGTGCCAGCAGTTTAGAGGTTTTGAACACTGAAGCTTTCTTT. Amino acids: CASSLEVLNTEAFF.

The chain has TRBV28 and TRBJ2-5; D is unresolved. This CDR3 is built from 13 residues. The V gene's germline CDR1 is MDHEN and CDR2 SYDVKM. The ends were cut back, 7 bases at V and 4 bases at J, with 13 bases in the middle. The CDR3 sequence: CASTLNPGETQYF. DNA of the CDR3: TGTGCCAGCACCCTCAATCCGGGAGAGACCCAGTACTTC.

V and J are TRBV21-1 and TRBJ1-4. TRBV21-1 represents a pseudogene. The CDR3 consists of 18 residues. CDR3: CASSKGRGVPSTNEKLFF. The DNA for the CDR3 is TGTGCCAGCAGCAAAGGGAGGGGTGTCCCTTCAACTAATGAAAAACTGTTTTTT.

The rearrangement uses TRBV2 and TRBJ2-1; unclear D gene. Germline V gene lookup returns CDR1 SNHLY and CDR2 FYNNEI. This CDR3 is built from 13 residues. V was shortened by 5 bases and J by 5 bases, with 10 bases between the two germline ends. Written as DNA, the CDR3 is TGTGCCAGCAGTAGAAACACCGACAATGAGCAGTTCTTC. Translating it yields CASSRNTDNEQFF.